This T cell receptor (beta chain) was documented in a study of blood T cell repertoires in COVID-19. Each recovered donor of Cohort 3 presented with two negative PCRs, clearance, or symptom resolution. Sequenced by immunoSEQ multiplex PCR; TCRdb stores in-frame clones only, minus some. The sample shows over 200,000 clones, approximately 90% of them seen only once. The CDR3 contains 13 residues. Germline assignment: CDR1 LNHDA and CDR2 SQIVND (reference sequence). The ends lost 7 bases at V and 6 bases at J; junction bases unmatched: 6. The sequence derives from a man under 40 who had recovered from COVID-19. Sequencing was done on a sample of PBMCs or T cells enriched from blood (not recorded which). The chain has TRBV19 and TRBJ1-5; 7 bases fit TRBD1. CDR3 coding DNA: TGTGCCAGTACTGACAGGGACCGTCAGCCCCAGCATTTT. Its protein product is CASTDRDRQPQHF.